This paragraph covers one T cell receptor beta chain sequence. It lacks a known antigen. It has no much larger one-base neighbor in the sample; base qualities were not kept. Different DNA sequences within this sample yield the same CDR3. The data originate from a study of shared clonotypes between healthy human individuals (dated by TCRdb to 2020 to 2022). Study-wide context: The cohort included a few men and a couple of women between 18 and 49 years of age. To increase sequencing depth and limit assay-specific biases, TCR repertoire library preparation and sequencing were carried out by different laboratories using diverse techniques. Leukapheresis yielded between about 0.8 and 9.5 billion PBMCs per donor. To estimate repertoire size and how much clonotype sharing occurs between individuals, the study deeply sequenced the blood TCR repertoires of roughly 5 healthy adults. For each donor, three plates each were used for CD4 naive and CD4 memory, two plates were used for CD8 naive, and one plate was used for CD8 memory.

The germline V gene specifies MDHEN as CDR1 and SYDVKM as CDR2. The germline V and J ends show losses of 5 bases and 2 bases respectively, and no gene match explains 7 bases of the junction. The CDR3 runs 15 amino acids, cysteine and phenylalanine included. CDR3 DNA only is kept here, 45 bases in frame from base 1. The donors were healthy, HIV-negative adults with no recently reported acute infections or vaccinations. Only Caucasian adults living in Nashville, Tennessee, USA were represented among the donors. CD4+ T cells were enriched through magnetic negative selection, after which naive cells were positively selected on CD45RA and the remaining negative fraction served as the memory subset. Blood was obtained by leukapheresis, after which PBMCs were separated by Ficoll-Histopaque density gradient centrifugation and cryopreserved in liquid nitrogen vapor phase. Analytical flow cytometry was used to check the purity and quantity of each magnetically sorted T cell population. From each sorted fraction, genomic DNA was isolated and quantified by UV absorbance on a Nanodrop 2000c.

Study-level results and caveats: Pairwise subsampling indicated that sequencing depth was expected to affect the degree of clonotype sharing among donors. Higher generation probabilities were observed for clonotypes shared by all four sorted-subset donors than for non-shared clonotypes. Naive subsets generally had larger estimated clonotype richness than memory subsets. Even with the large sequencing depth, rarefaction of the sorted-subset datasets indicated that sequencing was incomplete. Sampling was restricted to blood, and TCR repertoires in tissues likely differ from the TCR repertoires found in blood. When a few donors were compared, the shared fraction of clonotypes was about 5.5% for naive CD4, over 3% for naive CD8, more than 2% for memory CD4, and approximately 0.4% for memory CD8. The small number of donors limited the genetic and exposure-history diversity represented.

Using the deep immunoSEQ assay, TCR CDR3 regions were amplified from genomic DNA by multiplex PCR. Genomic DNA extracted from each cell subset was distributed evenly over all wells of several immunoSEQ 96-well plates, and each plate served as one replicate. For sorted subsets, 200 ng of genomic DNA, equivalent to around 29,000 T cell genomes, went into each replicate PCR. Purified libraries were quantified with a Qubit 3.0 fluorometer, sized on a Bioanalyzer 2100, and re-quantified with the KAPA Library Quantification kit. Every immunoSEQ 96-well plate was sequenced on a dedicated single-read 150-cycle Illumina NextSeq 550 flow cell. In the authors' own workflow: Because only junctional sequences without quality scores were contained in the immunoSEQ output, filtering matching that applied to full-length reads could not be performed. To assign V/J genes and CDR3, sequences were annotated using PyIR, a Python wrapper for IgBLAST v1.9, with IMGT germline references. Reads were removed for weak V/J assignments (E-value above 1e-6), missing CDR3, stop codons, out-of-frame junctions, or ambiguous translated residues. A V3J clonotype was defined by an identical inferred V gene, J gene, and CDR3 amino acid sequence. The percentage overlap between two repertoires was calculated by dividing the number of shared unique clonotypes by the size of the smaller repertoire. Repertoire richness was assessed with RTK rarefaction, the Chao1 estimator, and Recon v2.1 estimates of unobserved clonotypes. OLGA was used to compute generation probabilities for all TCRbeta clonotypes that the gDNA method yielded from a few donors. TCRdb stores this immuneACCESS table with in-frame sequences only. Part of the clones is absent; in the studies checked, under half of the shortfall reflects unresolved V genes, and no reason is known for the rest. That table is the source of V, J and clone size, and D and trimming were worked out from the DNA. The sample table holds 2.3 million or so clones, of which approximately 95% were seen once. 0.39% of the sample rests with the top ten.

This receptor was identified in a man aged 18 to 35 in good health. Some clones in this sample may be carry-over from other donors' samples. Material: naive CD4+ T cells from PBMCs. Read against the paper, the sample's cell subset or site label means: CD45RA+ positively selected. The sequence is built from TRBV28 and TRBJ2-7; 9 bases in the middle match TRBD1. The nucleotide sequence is TGTGCCAGCAGTCCACCCGGGACAGGGACCTACGAGCAGTACTTC. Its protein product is CASSPPGTGTYEQYF.